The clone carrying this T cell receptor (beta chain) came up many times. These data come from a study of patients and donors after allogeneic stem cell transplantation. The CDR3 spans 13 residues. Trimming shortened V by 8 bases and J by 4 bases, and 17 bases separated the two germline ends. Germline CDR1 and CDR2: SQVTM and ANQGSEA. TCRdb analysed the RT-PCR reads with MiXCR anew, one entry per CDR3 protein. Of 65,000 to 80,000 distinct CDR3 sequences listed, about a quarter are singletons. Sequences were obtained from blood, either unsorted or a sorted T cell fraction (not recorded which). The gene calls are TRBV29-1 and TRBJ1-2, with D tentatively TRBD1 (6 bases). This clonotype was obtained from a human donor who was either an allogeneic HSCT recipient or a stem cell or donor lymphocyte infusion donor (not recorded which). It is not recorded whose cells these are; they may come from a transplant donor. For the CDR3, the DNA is TGCAGCATATGGACAGCTTACTTCTATGGCTACACCTTC. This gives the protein CSIWTAYFYGYTF. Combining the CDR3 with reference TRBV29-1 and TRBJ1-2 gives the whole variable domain SAVISQKPSRDICQRGTSLTIQCQVDSQVTMMFWYRQQPGQSLTLIATANQGSEATYESGFVIDKFPISRPNLTFSTLTVSNMSPEDSSIYLCSIWTAYFYGYTFGSGTRLTVV.